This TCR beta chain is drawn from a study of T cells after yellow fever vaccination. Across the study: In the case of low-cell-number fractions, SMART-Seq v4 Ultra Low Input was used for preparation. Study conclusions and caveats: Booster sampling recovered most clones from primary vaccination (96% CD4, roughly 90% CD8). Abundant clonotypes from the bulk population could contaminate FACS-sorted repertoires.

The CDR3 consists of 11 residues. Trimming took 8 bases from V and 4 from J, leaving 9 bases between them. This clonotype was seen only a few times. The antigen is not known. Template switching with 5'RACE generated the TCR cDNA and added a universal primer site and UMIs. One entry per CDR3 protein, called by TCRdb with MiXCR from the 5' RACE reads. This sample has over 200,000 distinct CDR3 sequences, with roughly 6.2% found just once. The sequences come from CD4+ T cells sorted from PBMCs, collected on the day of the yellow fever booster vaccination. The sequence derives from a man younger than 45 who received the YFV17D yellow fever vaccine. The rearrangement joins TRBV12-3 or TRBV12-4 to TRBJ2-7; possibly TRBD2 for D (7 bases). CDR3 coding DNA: TGTGCCAGCGGGAGGGGGTACGAGCAGTACTTC. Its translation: CASGRGYEQYF.